This TCR beta chain was retrieved from a study of T-cell memory formation after mild COVID-19. MiXCR was run by TCRdb on the 5' RACE reads, yielding one entry per CDR3 protein. This table has approximately 250,000 distinct CDR3 sequences, around 15% appearing once. The TCR was taken from a man younger than 35 who had mild COVID-19 (a few samples of this study predate the infection). Cell type and time point are not known. Material for sequencing was PBMCs or a T cell subset sorted from them (not recorded which).

CDR3 nucleotide sequence: TGTGCCAGCAGTACACAGGGGGCCCCTAACTATGGCTACACCTTC. Protein sequence: CASSTQGAPNYGYTF. The chain has TRBV9 and TRBJ1-2; 9 bases are shared with TRBD1. There are 15 residues in the CDR3. The germline V gene encodes CDR1 SGDLS and CDR2 YYNGEE. Unmatched junction bases numbered 5, after V lost 5 bases and J lost 0 bases.